This T cell receptor beta chain is drawn from a study of cytomegalovirus exposure and HLA in healthy donors (dated by TCRdb to the late 2010s). Looking at the study overall: According to an earlier analysis of several hundred of the donors, about 180 million T cells yielded some 110 million unique TCR beta sequences and 276 Gb of sequence data. Roughly 300 gigabases of sequencing data and around 80 million unique TCR sequences made up an early release that covered 640 HLA-typed donors. Of the roughly 400 genotyped donors, about 80% fell in the genetic ancestry cluster associated with self-reported Caucasian donors. The study aimed to test whether signatures of past pathogen exposure could be identified by cataloging public T cell receptors. The study profiled the T cell repertoires of hundreds of subjects by immunosequencing and related them to cytomegalovirus serostatus. Along with the approximately 700-subject first cohort, a separate validation cohort of over 90 different subjects was used. To predict cytomegalovirus infection status, the study brought together high-throughput TCR immunosequencing, statistical association of individual TCRs with disease status, and machine learning. A later analysis re-analyzed previously published TCR beta repertoires from approximately 700 donors and added high-resolution HLA genotyping to study TCR occurrence patterns. Rather than using new phenotypic data, the later analysis identified candidate immune exposures from TCR beta sequences and from how often those sequences occurred across donors. An earlier analysis of several hundred of the donors applied high-throughput TCR beta sequencing to assess whether each TCR beta V gene segment acted as functional or pseudogenic. Donor age, sex, ethnicity and CMV serostatus were compiled together with the repertoire data. In a later genetic analysis, genome-wide SNP genotypes for about three fifths of the roughly 670 donors were used, and that subset was treated as a discovery cohort. Every discovery cohort repertoire had been produced on one sequencing platform. Both class I and class II loci were covered by HLA typing, at four-digit resolution. Typing coverage varied by locus: roughly 620-640 donors for A, B, C, DRB1 and DQB1; 500 to 550 for DQA1; more than 600 for DPA1; roughly 450 for DPB1. A handful of DR-DQ haplotypes were treated as single units for association and clustering because of strong linkage in the cohort. Among about 400 genotyped donors of the cohort, an average of around 250,000 unique TCR beta nucleotide sequences was sequenced per donor, of which about 18% were non-productive.

The cohort was made up of about 670 healthy bone marrow donors. Cohort members were all nominally healthy when sampled, although unrecorded immune exposures were likely present. The donor tested CMV seronegative and was one of the 352 seronegative cohort members. A peripheral blood sample was provided by each donor, and peripheral blood mononuclear cells were used for TCR beta sequencing. The Qiagen DNeasy Blood Extraction Kit was used to extract genomic DNA from the blood cell samples. Libraries were prepared through the immunoSEQ multiplex PCR assay. For the multiplex PCR, a mixture combining 60 forward primers for TCR Vbeta segments and 13 reverse primers for TCR Jbeta segments was used. Amplification of the CDR3 region of rearranged TCR beta genes was performed with a multiplex PCR assay on genomic DNA. The Illumina HiSeq System was used to sequence the amplified TCR beta libraries as 87-base-pair reads. In the original analysis: A later analysis counted some 80 million unique TCR beta chains across the 550 to 750 repertoires, and some 12 million of these chains were shared by at least two donors. Raw reads were error-corrected and collapsed into unique sequences by a nearest-neighbor algorithm in which closely related sequences were merged to remove PCR and sequencing errors. CDR3 sequences were aligned to IMGT reference sequences to assign V, D and J gene segments. For a sequence to be retained, a match of at least six nucleotides was required to both a V gene segment and a J gene segment. Rearrangements were called productive when the CDR3 lacked stop codons and stayed in frame with V and J; all others were non-productive. Following IMGT convention, CDR3 was defined as the stretch from the second conserved V-encoded cysteine to the conserved J-encoded phenylalanine. In an earlier analysis of 587 of the donors, sequences lacking an unambiguous match to a single V gene segment were excluded. An earlier analysis of 587 of the donors called V segments functional above 56.7% productive rearrangements and segregating when the between-donor standard deviation exceeded 5%. To diagnose cytomegalovirus status from the catalog of TCR beta chain sequences, a statistical classification framework was built. In a later analysis, TCR nucleotide sequences were compared against IMGT/GENE-DB human TR gene sequences so that V and J genes could be assigned. A later analysis assigned CDR3 sequences and most-parsimonious VDJ recombination scenarios with the TCRdist pipeline. In a later analysis, each TCR beta chain was defined by its CDR3 amino acid sequence together with its V-gene family, and reads without a unique V-gene family were excluded. As a way to deal with suspected cross-contamination and a sequencing artifact, a later analysis dropped over 550 nucleotide sequences that were highly shared and had low generation probability. In a later analysis, a clonal expansion index was calculated for each public chain from normalized within-repertoire ranks of inferred template counts. A later analysis computed generation probabilities with a VDJ recombination model fitted to out-of-frame rearrangements, and checked the results against IGoR. In a later analysis, hypergeometric tests were used to score TCR-TCR, TCR-HLA and TCR-CMV co-occurrence, with a repertoire-size bias correction applied to TCR pairs. False discovery rates were estimated in a later analysis by permuting HLA or CMV assignments 20 times. In a later analysis, co-occurring TCRs were grouped with DBSCAN, and TCRdist sequence similarity was added when clustering was performed within HLA-allele-positive subsets. Repertoires with fewer than 30,000 or more than 120,000 public chains, plus five repertoires with anomalous nucleotide sharing, were excluded from co-occurrence clustering. This immuneACCESS table, as held by TCRdb, lists in-frame sequences with V and J called but not all clones. Of the missing ones, under half trace to an unresolved V gene in checked studies; the others have no known cause. That table furnishes V, J and clone size, whereas the DNA furnished D and trimming. A total of around 270,000 clones appear in this sample, 80% of them only once. Approximately 0.3% of the sample comes from the top ten.

The study at large found these results: Strong co-occurrence of HLA alleles, especially DR and DQ, made assigning TCR associations to individual alleles difficult. In vitro tests confirmed that three of the cytomegalovirus-associated TCR beta chains recognize cytomegalovirus antigens. The classifier was reported to diagnose cytomegalovirus status with high specificity and sensitivity in both the original and validation cohorts. Because some donors lacked HLA typing at each locus, the association tests relied only on the typed subset. An association between a missense DCLRE1C variant and V-gene and J-gene trimming of TCR beta chains was found in a later genetic analysis and replicated in an independent cohort. According to a later analysis, TCR association rates differed among HLA loci, with DRB1 alleles showing the most associated TCRs and HLA-C alleles showing the fewest. In a later analysis, HLA-associated TCR beta chains were found to be more clonally expanded and to have lower generation probabilities than equally common non-associated chains. A cluster of highly shared sequence variants was judged likely to represent a technical artifact of the sequencing pipeline. In this cohort, only TCR beta chains were sequenced, and detectable features were limited by the absence of alpha or paired-chain data. Linkage disequilibrium might explain the correlated functional status among segregating V segments, but an unknown experimental factor could not be excluded. At a false discovery rate of 0.05, a later analysis linked fewer than 20,000 TCR beta sequences to specific HLA alleles. The earlier analysis of around 600 of the donors excluded seventeen rarely observed V segments, including chromosome 9 orphons, because counts were too low. For the cohort, immune exposure information was limited to CMV serostatus. Most TCR sequences were observed very rarely across donors, whereas some public TCRs were present in many individuals. In the study, some 160 TCR beta chains were listed as associated with cytomegalovirus. Sequencing depth was assumed to be roughly uniform across donors in the presence/absence analyses, though that assumption may not hold. A further reported finding was that TCR beta sequences accurately predicted the HLA-A and HLA-B alleles for most subjects in the first cohort. According to a later analysis, most CMV-associated TCR beta chains appeared to be HLA-restricted, and the HLA associations seemed to be driven largely by CMV exposure. Some IMGT-functional V segments, including TRBV6-2 and TRBV6-3, could not be told apart with the 87-base-pair reads, so those segments were excluded. Compared with the 666-donor mean, donors in an Asian-associated ancestry cluster had fewer N-insertions in productive TCRs, according to a later genetic analysis. In an earlier analysis of fewer than 700 of the donors, most TCR beta V segments appeared in productive rearrangements about 90% or about 30% of the time, broadly matching IMGT annotations. The authors suggested that the approach could potentially be generalized to other disease states and immunological phenotypes. According to a later analysis, parvovirus B19, influenza, CMV and Epstein-Barr virus appeared linked to several top co-occurrence clusters.

As regards this clone: No antigen is known for it. Base quality data are lacking; no much larger clone is found one base away.

From the cysteine through the phenylalanine, the CDR3 covers 13 amino acids. The CDR3 DNA has 39 bases and is translated from base 1. V loses 8 bases, J loses 6 bases, and the germline ends lie 16 bases apart. Looking up the germline V gene yields CDR1 SGHVS and CDR2 FNYEAQ. Material for sequencing was PBMCs. This sequence uses TRBV7-6 and TRBJ1-1; a tentative D match to TRBD1 spans 6 bases. The sequence derives from a girl aged 2 to 9 in good health and CMV-seronegative. For the CDR3, the sequence is CASWGGRVPEAFF. The nucleotides are TGTGCCAGCTGGGGGGGCAGGGTCCCTGAAGCTTTCTTT.